One and the same sample provided the 7 T cell receptor beta chains below, sequenced in a study of cytomegalovirus exposure and HLA in healthy donors. Primers for the PCR totalled 60 Vbeta and 13 Jbeta. TCRdb keeps only in-frame clones here, not all; method: immunoSEQ multiplex PCR. The profile shows roughly 140,000 clones, roughly 80% of them singletons. The specimen was PBMCs. The receptors here all came from a woman in her thirties or forties in good health and CMV-seronegative.

In DNA form, the CDR3 reads TGTGCCAGCAGACGGACAGGGAATCCCCAAGAGACCCAGTACTTC. This gives the protein CASRRTGNPQETQYF. The J gene is TRBJ2-5, the V gene TRBV27; 8 bases align to TRBD1. This CDR3 region has 15 residues. Losses at the gene ends were 6 bases for V and 1 base for J; bases not matched to a gene: 7. CDR1 MNHEY and CDR2 SMNVEV come from the germline V gene (reference sequence).

The gene calls are TRBV6-1 and TRBJ2-1, with 7 bases that match TRBD2. CDR3 length: 16 amino acids. V lost 0 bases to trimming and J lost 1 base; unmatched junction nucleotides: 3. Germline CDR1 MNHNS, CDR2 SASEGT. In nucleotides, the CDR3 is TGTGCCAGCAGTGAAGCGCTAGCGGTATCCTACAATGAGCAGTTCTTC. Its translation is CASSEALAVSYNEQFF.

This clone was seen only a few times. The chain joins TRBV30 to TRBJ1-3; D gene ambiguous. CDR1 is GTSNPN, CDR2 SVGIG, per germline (reference sequence). This CDR3 contains 14 residues. Trimming left V 3 bases short and J 4 bases short, with 13 bases between. The CDR3 spells CAWRETPSGNTIYF. DNA for the CDR3: TGTGCCTGGAGAGAGACACCTTCCGGAAACACCATATATTTT. Based on the CDR3 plus reference TRBV30 and TRBJ1-3, the full variable domain is SQTIHQWPATLVQPVGSPLSLECTVEGTSNPNLYWYRQAAGRGLQLLFYSVGIGQISSEVPQNLSASRPQDRQFILSSKKLLLSDSGFYLCAWRETPSGNTIYFGEGSWLTVV.

The table lists this clone with a count of one. J is TRBJ2-6 and V is TRBV5-1, with D perhaps matching TRBD1 (6 bases). Germline assignment: CDR1 SGHRS and CDR2 YFSETQ. Between the trimmed V and J ends, which lost 7 bases and 8 bases, there was a span of 22 bases. The length of the CDR3 is 16 residues. CDR3: CASRTFQTGGTNVLTF. DNA for the CDR3: TGCGCCAGCCGTACTTTCCAGACAGGAGGTACCAACGTCCTGACTTTC.

The V and J genes are TRBV18 and TRBJ1-4; D is uncertain. The CDR3 extends over 15 amino acids. Looked up from germline, CDR1 is KGHSH and CDR2 is LQKENI. Trimming cost V 6 bases and J 7 bases, with 18 bases left between them. The CDR3 DNA sequence: TGTGCCAGCTCCCACCAAGGGAGGGAGGCTGAAAAACTGTTTTTT. This translates into CASSHQGREAEKLFF.

The V and J genes are TRBV7-9 and TRBJ2-7, with 7 bases identical to TRBD1. V was clipped by 5 bases and J by 2 bases; unmatched bases: 9. The CDR3 totals 15 residues. Germline V CDR1 and CDR2: SEHNR, FQNEAQ (reference sequence). The CDR3 protein is CASSPRGITPYEQYF. The CDR3 DNA sequence: TGTGCCAGCAGCCCCAGGGGGATCACCCCCTACGAGCAGTACTTC.

This clone was found a few times. The V call is TRBV4-2, the J call TRBJ2-7, with TRBD2 as a possible D gene (5 bases). The CDR3 has 16 residues. Trimming took 1 base from V and 2 from J, leaving 15 bases between them. From germline, CDR1 is LGHNA and CDR2 YNFKEQ. In nucleotides, the CDR3 is TGTGCCAGCAGCCAAGGCGGACTCAGGACGGCCTACGAGCAGTACTTC. As protein: CASSQGGLRTAYEQYF.